These 21 T cell receptor beta chains share one sample of origin, sequenced in a study of T cell repertoires in cytomegalovirus infection. TCRdb re-called the reads with MiXCR, one entry per CDR3 protein. Among about 440,000 distinct CDR3 sequences, approximately 31% were seen once, and the ten largest hold around 13%. Sequenced: PBMCs. Receptor source: a human donor in good health (CMV status not recorded). Some clones in this sample may be carry-over from other donors' samples.

This clonotype has just a few counts. The chain couples TRBV12-3 or TRBV12-4 to TRBJ1-6, with D tentatively TRBD1 (6 bases). V was clipped by 6 bases and J by 7 bases, with 13 bases between them. This CDR3 comprises 14 residues. The DNA of the CDR3 is TGTGCCAGCAGCTCCAGGGGTGGGAATTCACCCCTCCACTTT. Translated, it gives CASSSRGGNSPLHF.

The chain is built from TRBV11-2 and TRBJ2-1; 7 positions match TRBD2. V was pared by 5 bases and J by 12 bases, with 7 bases of the junction left unmatched. Germline CDR1 is SGHAT and CDR2 is FQNNGV. This CDR3 is built from 12 residues. The CDR3 bases are TGTGCCAGCAGCGGGGGGGACGCCTTGCAGTTCTTC. The encoded protein is CASSGGDALQFF.

Concerning this clonotype itself: This sequence is one base from a far larger clone and is likely a read error. CDR3 amino acids: CASSLGQPHHF. In DNA form, the CDR3 reads TGTGCCAGCAGTTTAGGTCAGCCCCATCATTTT. The chain carries TRBV12-3 or TRBV12-4 and TRBJ1-5; D uncertain. The CDR3 runs 11 residues.

This chain links TRBV11-2 with TRBJ1-6; weak D call: TRBD1 (6 bases). Germline CDR1 reads SGHAT; CDR2 reads FQNNGV. The CDR3 runs to 20 residues. V lost 3 bases and J 0 bases, leaving 21 bases between the germline ends. CDR3 in amino acids: CASSLDSQLYPSSYNSPLHF. The CDR3 DNA is TGTGCCAGCAGCTTGGACAGTCAGCTATACCCGAGCTCCTATAATTCACCCCTCCACTTT.

V usage is TRBV6-5 and J usage is TRBJ2-5; 9 bases fit TRBD2. CDR3 length: 18 residues. Trimming cost V 5 bases and J 3 bases; bases outside gene matches: 16. Germline V gene lookup returns CDR1 MNHEY and CDR2 SVGAGI. The CDR3 region has the DNA TGTGCCAGCAGTCAGCGGGGGGCCGCCGAAATTTTAAAAGAGACCCAGTACTTC. Protein: CASSQRGAAEILKETQYF.

V gene TRBV7-6 combines with J gene TRBJ2-2; D gene unclear. V gave up 5 bases and J gave up 0 bases, with 10 bases separating them. This CDR3 region has 15 residues. Germline assignment: CDR1 SGHVS and CDR2 FNYEAQ. Here the CDR3 reads CASSRGRTNTGELFF. The CDR3 coding sequence is TGTGCCAGCAGCCGTGGACGGACGAACACCGGGGAGCTGTTTTTT.

The chain employs TRBV27 and TRBJ2-1; D unclear. This CDR3 has 13 residues. The germline V gene has CDR1 MNHEY and CDR2 SMNVEV (reference sequence). The ends were cut back, 9 bases at V and 1 base at J, with 10 bases in the middle. The CDR3: CASGPRSYNEQFF. CDR3 DNA sequence: TGTGCCAGTGGTCCGAGATCCTACAATGAGCAGTTCTTC.

This clonotype was seen ten or more times. J is TRBJ2-1 and V is TRBV6-1, with D perhaps assigned TRBD1 or TRBD2 (6 bases each). CDR3 size: 14 residues. CDR1 MNHNS and CDR2 SASEGT come from the germline V gene. Trimming removed 6 bases from V and 8 bases from J, with 17 bases in between. CDR3 residues: CASSPFGGQDEQFF. CDR3 DNA: TGTGCCAGCAGCCCTTTCGGGGGCCAGGATGAGCAGTTCTTC.

This clonotype was detected only a few times. In DNA form, the CDR3 reads TGTGCCACCAGCAGATACAGGGACAGGGACACTGAAGCTTTCTTT. It translates to CATSRYRDRDTEAFF. The rearrangement uses TRBV15 and TRBJ1-1; TRBD1 aligns across 9 bases. The trim removed 2 bases at V and 3 bases at J, leaving 4 bases unmatched. This CDR3 has 15 amino acids. Germline V gene data show CDR1 as LNHNV and CDR2 as YYDKDF (reference sequence). Full variable domain (remainder filled in from reference TRBV15 and TRBJ1-1): DAMVIQNPRYQVTQFGKPVTLSCSQTLNHNVMYWYQQKSSQAPKLLFHYYDKDFNNEADTPDNFQSRRPNTSFCFLDIRSPGLGDTAMYLCATSRYRDRDTEAFFGQGTRLTVV.

This clonotype has more than one count but fewer than ten. The chain is built from TRBV4-3 and TRBJ2-3, with D possibly being TRBD1 or TRBD2 (6 bases each). V gave up 5 bases and J gave up 4 bases, with 16 bases separating them. The CDR3 runs 15 residues. Germline V gene lookup returns CDR1 LGHNA and CDR2 YSLEER. CDR3 amino acids: CASSAVTGAADTQYF. The DNA of the CDR3 is TGCGCCAGCAGCGCGGTCACGGGGGCCGCAGATACGCAGTATTTT.

J is TRBJ1-2 and V is TRBV12-5, with D unclear. CDR1 and CDR2 (germline): LGHNT, FRNRAP. Trimming took 5 bases from V and 7 from J, leaving 17 bases between them. The CDR3 length is 14 residues. CDR3: CASGQTGRPSGYTF. CDR3 nucleotide sequence: TGTGCTAGTGGTCAAACCGGACGACCTTCTGGCTACACCTTC.

The sample holds a few counts of this clonotype. This chain links TRBV6-1 with TRBJ2-5, with 10 positions matching TRBD1. Germline assignment: CDR1 MNHNS and CDR2 SASEGT. The CDR3 length is 14 residues. The V gene end was trimmed by 6 bases and the J gene end by 5 bases; junction bases not matched to a gene: 6. This chain's CDR3 is CASRPGQGLETQYF. The CDR3 nucleotides are TGTGCCAGCAGACCGGGACAGGGGCTGGAGACCCAGTACTTC.

Note on this clonotype: Given a much more abundant clone one base away, this may be a read error. The conserved closing phenylalanine or tryptophan is absent in this CDR3, likely reflecting a read error. V and J are TRBV7-6 and TRBJ2-1, with TRBD1 matching over 9 bases. This CDR3 comprises 16 residues. CDR1 and CDR2 from the germline V gene are SGHVS and FNYEAQ. J lost 6 bases, V lost 6 bases, and 12 bases had no gene match. The CDR3 DNA sequence: TGTGCCAGCAGTCGACTTTTGGGACAGGGAGGCAATGAGCAGTTCTTA. It encodes CASSRLLGQGGNEQFL.

The V and J genes are TRBV25-1 and TRBJ1-4, with 7 bases aligning to TRBD1. The germline gives CDR1 MGHDK, CDR2 SYGVNS. The V gene end was trimmed by 9 bases and the J gene end by 7 bases; junction bases not matched to a gene: 8. The CDR3 sequence is 13 residues long. The CDR3 DNA is TGTGCCAGTGGACAGGAGTGGGGTGAAAAACTGTTTTTT. Amino acids: CASGQEWGEKLFF.

CDR3 nucleotide sequence: TGTGCCAGCCCGACGGGGGGCTACAACACCGGGGAGCTGTTTTTT. Residues: CASPTGGYNTGELFF. The chain couples TRBV7-8 to TRBJ2-2, with D possibly TRBD2 on 7 matching bases. The germline V and J ends were trimmed by 8 bases and 2 bases, with 15 bases remaining between them. The CDR3 is 15 residues long. Germline loops: CDR1 SGHVS, CDR2 FQNEAQ.

The rearrangement links TRBV7-3 to TRBJ2-5; D is unclear. Trimming left V 5 bases short and J 7 bases short, with 17 bases between. The germline gives CDR1 SGHTA, CDR2 FQGTGA. The CDR3 length is 14 residues. The CDR3: CASSLGPDRGTQYF. The CDR3 DNA sequence: TGTGCCAGCAGCCTTGGACCCGATAGAGGGACCCAGTACTTC.

This clonotype was observed a handful of times. This chain connects TRBV18 to TRBJ2-7; 8 nucleotides line up with TRBD1. Losses at the gene ends were 0 bases for V and 6 bases for J; bases not matched to a gene: 10. The length of the CDR3 is 16 residues. Germline lookup yields CDR1 KGHSH and CDR2 LQKENI. CDR3 sequence: CASSPPGGQVLGEQYF. CDR3 DNA: TGTGCCAGCTCACCACCGGGGGGACAGGTTTTGGGCGAGCAGTACTTC. The variable domain in full, completed from reference TRBV18 and TRBJ2-7, reads NAGVMQNPRHLVRRRGQEARLRCSPMKGHSHVYWYRQLPEEGLKFMVYLQKENIIDESGMPKERFSAEFPKEGPSILRIQQVVRGDSAAYFCASSPPGGQVLGEQYFGPGTRLTVT.

The genes are TRBV11-2 and TRBJ2-3; 9 bases map to TRBD2. Germline-derived CDR1 and CDR2 are SGHAT and FQNNGV. The CDR3 sequence is 15 residues long. The J segment lost 2 bases and the V segment lost 4 bases, leaving 4 bases of the junction unmatched. CDR3 protein: CASSSQRGDTDTQYF. The CDR3 DNA is TGTGCCAGCAGCTCCCAGCGGGGGGACACAGATACGCAGTATTTT.

This clonotype was recorded many times. V gene TRBV12-3 or TRBV12-4 combines with J gene TRBJ2-1, with 14 bases matching TRBD2. The CDR3 consists of 16 residues. Germline trimming cut 5 bases from V and 11 bases from J; bases unmatched to any gene: 11. CDR3 nucleotides: TGTGCCAGCAGTCCCTCAGGGACTAGCGGGGGTAGTAAGCAGTTCTTC. Protein sequence: CASSPSGTSGGSKQFF.

This clonotype was detected only a few times. For the CDR3, the DNA is TGTGCCAGCAGCTTGGTACCACCAGGACAGGGCAATGAGCAGTTCTTC. Protein product: CASSLVPPGQGNEQFF. The chain links TRBV5-5 to TRBJ2-1; 8 bases agree with TRBD1. Germline trimming cut 0 bases from V and 6 bases from J; bases unmatched to any gene: 8. Germline CDR1 reads SGHKS; CDR2 reads YYEKEE (reference sequence). This CDR3 is 16 amino acids long.

On this clonotype: At one end, the junction sequence differs from germline, possibly due to a read error. V usage is TRBV12-3 or TRBV12-4 and J usage is TRBJ1-5; a possible D gene is TRBD1 (5 bases). This CDR3 is built from 13 residues. CDR3 nucleotide sequence: TGTGCCAGCAGTTACCAGGGCGGCCAGCCCAAGCATTTT. It encodes CASSYQGGQPKHF.